Presented here are 27 T cell receptor beta chains from one specimen sequenced in a study of blood T cell repertoires in COVID-19. Produced via immunoSEQ multiplex PCR; TCRdb's table is partial and in-frame only. Among hundreds of thousands of clones listed, about 85% were seen once. Sequencing was done on a sample of PBMCs or T cells enriched from blood (not recorded which). These receptor sequences come from a woman between 45 and 60 years old who had recovered from COVID-19.

The chain couples TRBV2 to TRBJ2-7, with D perhaps TRBD2 (5 bases). This CDR3 comprises 14 residues. Trimming left V 4 bases short and J 2 bases short, with 12 bases between. CDR1 is SNHLY, CDR2 FYNNEI, per germline. CDR3 in amino acids: CASSVDGETYEQYF. The CDR3 DNA reads TGTGCCAGCAGTGTGGACGGGGAGACCTACGAGCAGTACTTC. Using reference TRBV2 and TRBJ2-7 for the parts outside the CDR3, the full variable domain is EPEVTQTPSHQVTQMGQEVILRCVPISNHLYFYWYRQILGQKVEFLVSFYNNEISEKSEIFDDQFSVERPDGSNFTLKIRSTKLEDSAMYFCASSVDGETYEQYFGPGTRLTVT.

The chain has TRBV30 and TRBJ1-5; 8 bases agree with TRBD1. From germline, CDR1 is GTSNPN and CDR2 SVGIG (reference sequence). The CDR3 totals 16 residues. Trimming at V came to 1 base and at J to 7 bases, leaving 12 bases not matched to a gene. This CDR3 is CAWSAQGAGGLQPQHF. DNA of the CDR3: TGTGCCTGGAGTGCGCAGGGGGCTGGGGGGTTACAGCCCCAGCATTTT.

The chain recombines TRBV5-1 with TRBJ2-7; D is perhaps TRBD2 (6 bases). The ends were cut back, 0 bases at V and 6 bases at J, with 10 bases in the middle. Germline V CDR1 and CDR2: SGHRS, YFSETQ. This CDR3 comprises 13 residues. This CDR3 reads CASSLDGGPEQYF. The CDR3 DNA follows: TGCGCCAGCAGCTTGGATGGAGGGCCCGAGCAGTACTTC.

This sequence joins TRBV5-1 and TRBJ2-7; the match to TRBD1 covers 8 bases. Germline values: CDR1 SGHRS, CDR2 YFSETQ. The ends lost 3 bases at V and 4 bases at J; junction bases unmatched: 9. This CDR3 spans 15 amino acids. The DNA for the CDR3 is TGCGCCAGCAGCTCACAGGGGGGACTCGAGTACGAGCAGTACTTC. Protein sequence: CASSSQGGLEYEQYF.

A few counts support this clone. The chain carries TRBV5-4 and TRBJ1-1; TRBD1 aligns across 7 bases. The junction had 2 bases not matched to a gene; V was cut back by 8 bases and J by 4 bases. This CDR3 comprises 11 residues. CDR1 SGHNT and CDR2 YYREEE come from the germline V gene (reference sequence). As DNA, the CDR3 is TGTGCCAGTCGGGACAGCACTGAAGCTTTCTTT. Amino acids: CASRDSTEAFF.

The genes are TRBV6-4 and TRBJ2-3; 7 bases agree with TRBD1. J gave up 2 bases and V 6 bases, and 11 bases lay outside the gene matches. CDR1 and CDR2 from the germline V gene are MRHNA and SNTAGT. The CDR3 contains 16 residues. CDR3 residues: CASSAPWTGFTDTQYF. For the CDR3, the DNA is TGTGCCAGCAGCGCCCCTTGGACAGGATTCACAGATACGCAGTATTTT.

This chain links TRBV11-2 with TRBJ1-5; 9 positions agree with TRBD1. This CDR3 region has 15 residues. CDR1 SGHAT and CDR2 FQNNGV come from the germline V gene. V trimming: 5 bases; J trimming: 0 bases; junction bases outside the gene matches: 2. This chain's CDR3 is CASSGTGSSNQPQHF. The DNA for the CDR3 is TGTGCCAGCAGCGGGACAGGGAGTAGCAATCAGCCCCAGCATTTT.

This clone came up a few times. The V gene is TRBV4-3, the J gene TRBJ1-1; D call uncertain. Germline CDR1 reads LGHNA; CDR2 reads YSLEER. V was shortened by 5 bases and J by 6 bases, with 13 bases between the two germline ends. This CDR3 region has 13 residues. CDR3 sequence reads: CASSGRGVAEAFF. Written as DNA, the CDR3 is TGCGCCAGCAGCGGGCGCGGGGTGGCTGAAGCTTTCTTT.

This chain joins TRBV6-5 and TRBJ1-1; D not resolved. Looked up from germline, CDR1 is MNHEY and CDR2 is SVGAGI. The CDR3 covers 14 residues. The V end was cut by 6 bases, the J end by 1 base, with 12 bases between. The CDR3 reads CASSLIPRNTEAFF. The CDR3 nucleotides are TGTGCCAGCAGCCTAATCCCTCGGAACACTGAAGCTTTCTTT.

This rearrangement joins TRBV7-2 to TRBJ2-1; 7 bases agree with TRBD2. Trimming cost V 3 bases and J 2 bases; bases outside gene matches: 10. Germline values: CDR1 SGHTA, CDR2 FQGNSA. The CDR3 extends over 17 amino acids. The CDR3 loop reads CASSLMAGVSAYNEQFF. The CDR3 bases are TGTGCCAGCAGCTTGATGGCGGGAGTATCCGCCTACAATGAGCAGTTCTTC.

In this sample, this clone turned up once. This chain uses TRBV6-2 or TRBV6-3 with TRBJ1-5; D is uncertain. The CDR3 length is 14 residues. Trimming took off 6 bases at V and 0 bases at J, with 9 bases between the two ends. Germline V gene lookup returns CDR1 MNHEY and CDR2 SVGEGT. The CDR3 here is CASSLFFSNQPQHF. Here the CDR3 DNA reads TGTGCCAGCAGCCTGTTCTTTAGCAATCAGCCCCAGCATTTT.

The chain uses TRBV19 and TRBJ2-3; 8 bases agree with TRBD2. The CDR3 is 14 residues long. Per the germline V gene, CDR1 is LNHDA and CDR2 is SQIVND (reference sequence). Losses at the gene ends were 5 bases for V and 4 bases for J; bases not matched to a gene: 5. For the CDR3, the DNA is TGTGCCAGTAGTTCGAGCGGGAGAGCAGATACGCAGTATTTT. Protein product: CASSSSGRADTQYF.

This clone was detected only a few times. The J gene is TRBJ1-2, the V gene TRBV7-2, with D maybe TRBD1 (5 bases). Trimming removed 2 bases from V and 4 bases from J, with 14 bases in between. The CDR3 has 15 amino acids. Germline V gene sequence: CDR1 SGHTA, CDR2 FQGNSA. CDR3 sequence (DNA): TGTGCCAGCAGCTTACCCTCGGGGGGGAGCTATGGCTACACCTTC. Protein: CASSLPSGGSYGYTF.

The genes are TRBV29-1 and TRBJ1-1; D gene ambiguous. Trimming took 1 base from V and 7 from J, leaving 13 bases between them. CDR1 and CDR2 (germline): SQVTM, ANQGSEA. CDR3 length: 13 residues. This CDR3 reads CSVEGRLGIEAFF. CDR3 sequence (DNA): TGCAGCGTTGAAGGTAGGCTAGGCATTGAAGCTTTCTTT.

The chain employs TRBV20-1 and TRBJ1-5; D gene ambiguous. In germline, CDR1 is DFQATT, CDR2 SNEGSKA (reference sequence). The CDR3 contains 16 residues. V dropped 3 bases and J dropped 0 bases, with 15 bases sitting between them. The CDR3: CSASPSGSYSNQPQHF. DNA for the CDR3: TGCAGTGCTAGTCCTTCGGGAAGCTATAGCAATCAGCCCCAGCATTTT.

The chain uses TRBV28 and TRBJ1-1; the D is unclear. With 1 base removed from V and 7 bases from J, the gap between germline ends came to 7 bases. This CDR3 comprises 12 residues. Looked up from germline, CDR1 is MDHEN and CDR2 is SYDVKM. CDR3 sequence reads: CASSLSYGEAFF. The DNA for the CDR3 is TGTGCCAGCAGTTTATCTTACGGTGAAGCTTTCTTT.

The chain combines TRBV6-4 with TRBJ2-1, with D tentatively TRBD2 (5 bases). CDR3 length: 13 residues. CDR1 and CDR2 from the germline V gene are MRHNA and SNTAGT. V was cut by 4 bases and J by 10 bases, with 14 bases left in between. Here the CDR3 reads CASSAIQTTEQFF. CDR3 sequence (DNA): TGTGCCAGCAGTGCAATACAGACTACCGAGCAGTTCTTC.

The chain links TRBV20-1 to TRBJ2-1; 11 bases agree with TRBD2. V was clipped by 3 bases and J by 8 bases; unmatched bases: 12. This CDR3 region has 16 residues. Germline lookup yields CDR1 DFQATT and CDR2 SNEGSKA (reference sequence). The CDR3 region is CSASLASGRMVHEQFF. CDR3 sequence (DNA): TGCAGTGCTAGTTTGGCTAGCGGGAGGATGGTCCATGAGCAGTTCTTC.

The rearrangement uses TRBV29-1 and TRBJ2-2; TRBD2 agrees at 7 bases. The CDR3 contains 15 residues. Germline CDR1 reads SQVTM; CDR2 reads ANQGSEA. V lost 6 bases to trimming and J lost 1 base; unmatched junction nucleotides: 8. CDR3 nucleotides: TGCAGCGTAAATGGGGCTAGCGGGAACACCGGGGAGCTGTTTTTT. Protein: CSVNGASGNTGELFF.

This chain links TRBV6-4 with TRBJ2-1, with TRBD1 identical over 9 bases. The V gene end was trimmed by 10 bases and the J gene end by 7 bases; junction bases not matched to a gene: 8. This CDR3 spans 13 amino acids. Germline lookup yields CDR1 MRHNA and CDR2 SNTAGT. In DNA, the CDR3 is TGTGCCACCCAACAGGGGGCGGGAAATGAGCAGTTCTTC. Translating it yields CATQQGAGNEQFF.

The chain uses TRBV28 and TRBJ1-1; 9 bases are shared with TRBD1. Unmatched junction bases numbered 4, after V lost 3 bases and J lost 5 bases. The germline CDR1 and CDR2 sequences are MDHEN and SYDVKM. CDR3 length: 14 amino acids. The CDR3 loop reads CASSFHRGQTEAFF. CDR3 DNA: TGTGCCAGCAGTTTTCACAGGGGGCAGACTGAAGCTTTCTTT.

The V gene is TRBV28, the J gene TRBJ1-2; 7 positions match TRBD1. With V trimmed by 4 bases and J by 0 bases, 8 bases remained unmatched. This CDR3 is 16 amino acids long. The germline V gene encodes CDR1 MDHEN and CDR2 SYDVKM. Here the CDR3 reads CASSSGTAYSNYGYTF. The CDR3 DNA sequence: TGTGCCAGCAGTTCCGGGACAGCCTATTCTAACTATGGCTACACCTTC.

This clone came up once. As DNA, the CDR3 is TGTGCCAGCTCACCACCCGGGAAGAGCACAGATACGCAGTATTTT. Encoded protein: CASSPPGKSTDTQYF. The V gene is TRBV18, the J gene TRBJ2-3, with D perhaps matching TRBD2 (5 bases). The CDR3 sequence is 15 residues long. CDR1 is KGHSH, CDR2 LQKENI, per germline. Trimming pared 0 bases from V and 0 bases from J, leaving 7 bases between. Full variable domain (missing parts from reference TRBV18 and TRBJ2-3): NAGVMQNPRHLVRRRGQEARLRCSPMKGHSHVYWYRQLPEEGLKFMVYLQKENIIDESGMPKERFSAEFPKEGPSILRIQQVVRGDSAAYFCASSPPGKSTDTQYFGPGTRLTVL.

The chain links TRBV30 to TRBJ2-2; 11 bases map to TRBD2. Germline values: CDR1 GTSNPN, CDR2 SVGIG (reference sequence). J was trimmed by 5 bases and V by 3 bases; bases with no gene match: 11. This CDR3 region has 17 residues. CDR3 loop: CAWRLGTSGGGTGELFF. In DNA, the CDR3 is TGTGCCTGGAGGCTCGGGACTAGCGGAGGAGGTACCGGGGAGCTGTTTTTT.

V usage is TRBV24-1 and J usage is TRBJ2-6; D is ambiguous. Per the germline V gene, CDR1 is KGHDR and CDR2 is SFDVKD. Trimming removed 4 bases from V and 0 bases from J, with 3 bases in between. The CDR3 consists of 14 residues. The chain's CDR3 is CATSESSGANVLTF. CDR3 nucleotide sequence: TGTGCCACCAGTGAGAGCTCTGGGGCCAACGTCCTGACTTTC.

The J gene is TRBJ2-5, the V gene TRBV10-3; D is uncertain. CDR1 is ENHRY, CDR2 SYGVKD, per germline. The CDR3 sequence is 15 residues long. V lost 5 bases to trimming and J lost 3 bases, with 16 bases between them. The DNA for the CDR3 is TGTGCCATCAGTTCATCAAGCTCCTTCAAAGAGACCCAGTACTTC. Protein: CAISSSSSFKETQYF.

This sequence joins TRBV5-8 and TRBJ2-7, with 8 bases aligning to TRBD2. V was pared by 2 bases and J by 6 bases, with 13 bases of the junction left unmatched. This CDR3 comprises 16 residues. CDR1 is SGHTS and CDR2 is YDEGEE in the germline V gene. CDR3 loop: CASSLRYGRASGEQYF. CDR3 DNA: TGTGCCAGCAGCTTACGCTACGGGAGGGCCTCGGGCGAGCAGTACTTC. Full variable domain (missing parts from reference TRBV5-8 and TRBJ2-7): EAGVTQSPTHLIKTRGQQATLRCSPISGHTSVYWYQQALGLGLQFLLWYDEGEERNRGNFPPRFSGRQFPNYSSELNVNALELEDSALYLCASSLRYGRASGEQYFGPGTRLTVT.